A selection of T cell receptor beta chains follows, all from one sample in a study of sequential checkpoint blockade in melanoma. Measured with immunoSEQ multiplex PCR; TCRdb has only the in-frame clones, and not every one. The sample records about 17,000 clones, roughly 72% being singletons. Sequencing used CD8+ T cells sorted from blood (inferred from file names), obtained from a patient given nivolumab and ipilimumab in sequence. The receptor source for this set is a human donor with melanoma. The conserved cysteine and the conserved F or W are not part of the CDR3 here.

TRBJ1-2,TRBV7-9,ASSLAGTGEEGYT
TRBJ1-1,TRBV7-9,ASSLGGGTEAF
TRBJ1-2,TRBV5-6,ASSLGGGYT
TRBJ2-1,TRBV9,ASSVNLGQGASYNEQF
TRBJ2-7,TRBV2,ASSEALGVGEQY
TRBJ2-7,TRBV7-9,ASSPLTGPYEQY
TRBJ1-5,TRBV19,ASSMGTGAGQPQH
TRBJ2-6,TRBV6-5,ASSGEFSGANVLT
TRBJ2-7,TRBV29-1,SVLPGQGYEQY
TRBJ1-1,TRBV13,ASSQGQGERAF
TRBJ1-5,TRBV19,ASSFRQYSNQPQH
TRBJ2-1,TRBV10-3,AISGAGETNEQF
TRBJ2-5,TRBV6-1,ASSEGPPGSGETQY
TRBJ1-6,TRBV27,ASSALGLAPLH
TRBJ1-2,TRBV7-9,ASSLALWTGGDGYT
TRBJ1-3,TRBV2,ASSEALRDSVSGNTIY
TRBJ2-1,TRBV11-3,ASSSNRGGVYNEQF
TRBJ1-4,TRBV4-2,ASSLSEANEKLF
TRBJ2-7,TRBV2,ASKGYLLSYEQY
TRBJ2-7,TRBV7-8,ASSSGTGGSHEQY
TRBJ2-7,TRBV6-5,ASSYLSQTGNYEQY
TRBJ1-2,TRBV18,ASSPDTGSYGYT
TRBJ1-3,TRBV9,ASSSWGSAGNTIY
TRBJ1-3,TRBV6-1,ASSGRGYSGNTIY
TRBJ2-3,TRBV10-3,AISESRGTGDTDTQY
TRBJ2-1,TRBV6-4,ASRYHGTTDFHEQF
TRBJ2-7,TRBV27,AVGLLPSEQY
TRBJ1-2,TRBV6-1,ASSELAGRNGYT
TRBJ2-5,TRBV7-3,ASSTPGGWTQY
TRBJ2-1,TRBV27,ASSYGGFSEQF
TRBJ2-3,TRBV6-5,ASSYSVGGSDTQY
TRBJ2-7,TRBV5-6,ASSTILAGGYEQY
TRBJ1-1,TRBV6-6,ASSYFRDMLEAF
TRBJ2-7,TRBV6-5,ASSFGQGSYEQY
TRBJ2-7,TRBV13,ASSLGRRSYEQY
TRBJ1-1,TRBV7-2,ASSLVQGGTEAF
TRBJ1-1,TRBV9,ASSVTGTQRGTEAF
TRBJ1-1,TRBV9,ASSNQGAEAF
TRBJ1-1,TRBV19,ASRSIQATEAF